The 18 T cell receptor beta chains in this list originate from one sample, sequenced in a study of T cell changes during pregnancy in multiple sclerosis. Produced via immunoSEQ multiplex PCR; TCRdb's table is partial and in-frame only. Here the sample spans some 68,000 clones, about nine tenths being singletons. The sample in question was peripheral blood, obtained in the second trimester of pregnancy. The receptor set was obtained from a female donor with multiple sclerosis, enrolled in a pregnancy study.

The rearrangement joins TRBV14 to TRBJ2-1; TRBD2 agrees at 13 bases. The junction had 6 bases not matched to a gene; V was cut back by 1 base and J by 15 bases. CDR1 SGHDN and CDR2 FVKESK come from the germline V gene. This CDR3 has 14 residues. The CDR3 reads CASSQATSGRFPFF. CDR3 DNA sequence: TGTGCCAGCAGCCAAGCGACTAGCGGGAGGTTTCCGTTCTTC.

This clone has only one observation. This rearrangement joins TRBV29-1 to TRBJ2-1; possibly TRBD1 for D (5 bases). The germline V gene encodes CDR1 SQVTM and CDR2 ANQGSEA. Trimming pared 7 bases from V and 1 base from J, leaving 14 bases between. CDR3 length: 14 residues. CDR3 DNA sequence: TGCAGCGCCGATCAGGGTGGGTCCTACAATGAGCAGTTCTTC. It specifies CSADQGGSYNEQFF.

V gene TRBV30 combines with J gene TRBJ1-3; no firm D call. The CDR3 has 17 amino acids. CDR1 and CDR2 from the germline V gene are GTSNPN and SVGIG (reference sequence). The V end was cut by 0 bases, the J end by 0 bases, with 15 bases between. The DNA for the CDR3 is TGTGCCTGGAGTGTACGAGGCCCAACGATCTCTGGAAACACCATATATTTT. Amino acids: CAWSVRGPTISGNTIYF. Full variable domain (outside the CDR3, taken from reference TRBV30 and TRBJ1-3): SQTIHQWPATLVQPVGSPLSLECTVEGTSNPNLYWYRQAAGRGLQLLFYSVGIGQISSEVPQNLSASRPQDRQFILSSKKLLLSDSGFYLCAWSVRGPTISGNTIYFGEGSWLTVV.

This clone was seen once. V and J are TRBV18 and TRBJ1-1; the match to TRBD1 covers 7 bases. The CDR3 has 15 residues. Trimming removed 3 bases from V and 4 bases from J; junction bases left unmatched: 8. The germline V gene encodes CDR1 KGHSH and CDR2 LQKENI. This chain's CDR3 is CASSPSQGESTEAFF. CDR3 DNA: TGTGCCAGCTCACCTTCCCAGGGGGAGTCCACTGAAGCTTTCTTT.

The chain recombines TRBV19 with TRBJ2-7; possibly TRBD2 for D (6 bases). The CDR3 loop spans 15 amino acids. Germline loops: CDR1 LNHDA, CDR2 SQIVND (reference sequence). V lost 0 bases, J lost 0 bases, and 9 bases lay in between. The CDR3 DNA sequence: TGTGCCAGTAGTATAGAGGAGGGGAGCTCCTACGAGCAGTACTTC. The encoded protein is CASSIEEGSSYEQYF.

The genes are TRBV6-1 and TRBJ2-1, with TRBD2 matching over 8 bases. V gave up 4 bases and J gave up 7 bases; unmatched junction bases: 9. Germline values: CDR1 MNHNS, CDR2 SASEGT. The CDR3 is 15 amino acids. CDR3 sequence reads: CASSATGTSTNEQFF. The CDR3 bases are TGTGCCAGCAGTGCAACCGGGACTAGTACAAATGAGCAGTTCTTC.

The CDR3 region is CASSRLAGSTDTQYF. The CDR3, as DNA: TGTGCCAGTAGTAGACTAGCGGGGAGCACAGATACGCAGTATTTT. This sequence joins TRBV19 and TRBJ2-3, with 11 bases fitting TRBD2. Germline CDR1 is LNHDA and CDR2 is SQIVND (reference sequence). This CDR3 contains 15 residues. V lost 4 bases to trimming and J lost 0 bases; unmatched junction nucleotides: 0.

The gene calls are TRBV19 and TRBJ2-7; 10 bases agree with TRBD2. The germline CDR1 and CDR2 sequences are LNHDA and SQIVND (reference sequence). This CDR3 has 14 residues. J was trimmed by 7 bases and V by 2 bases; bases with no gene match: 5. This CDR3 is CASSIRSGRDEQYF. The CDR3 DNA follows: TGTGCCAGTAGTATAAGGAGCGGGAGGGATGAGCAGTACTTC.

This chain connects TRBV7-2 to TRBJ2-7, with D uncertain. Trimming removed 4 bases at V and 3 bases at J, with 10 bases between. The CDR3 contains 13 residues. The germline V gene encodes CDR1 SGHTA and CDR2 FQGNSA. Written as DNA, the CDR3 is TGTGCCAGCAGCTCAGGCCCTGGCTACGAGCAGTACTTC. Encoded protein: CASSSGPGYEQYF.

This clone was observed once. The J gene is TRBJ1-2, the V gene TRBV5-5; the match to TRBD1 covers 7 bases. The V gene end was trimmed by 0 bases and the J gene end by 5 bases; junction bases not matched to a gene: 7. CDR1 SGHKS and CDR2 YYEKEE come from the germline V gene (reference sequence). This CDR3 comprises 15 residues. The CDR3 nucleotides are TGTGCCAGCAGCTTGGGTCCAGGGGGACCTTATGGCTACACCTTC. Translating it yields CASSLGPGGPYGYTF.

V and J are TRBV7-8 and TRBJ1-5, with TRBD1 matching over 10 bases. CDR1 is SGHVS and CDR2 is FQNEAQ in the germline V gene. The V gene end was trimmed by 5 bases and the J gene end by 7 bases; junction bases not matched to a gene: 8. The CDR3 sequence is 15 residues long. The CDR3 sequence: CASSARQGAGQPQHF. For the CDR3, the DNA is TGTGCCAGCAGCGCTCGACAGGGGGCTGGGCAGCCCCAGCATTTT.

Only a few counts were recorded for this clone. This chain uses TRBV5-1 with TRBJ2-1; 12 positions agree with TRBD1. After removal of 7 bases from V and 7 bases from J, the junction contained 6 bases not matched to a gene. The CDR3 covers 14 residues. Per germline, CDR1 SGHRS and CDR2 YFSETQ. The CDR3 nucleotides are TGCGCCAGCCGGGACAGGGGGCTTCTGAATGAGCAGTTCTTC. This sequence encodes CASRDRGLLNEQFF.

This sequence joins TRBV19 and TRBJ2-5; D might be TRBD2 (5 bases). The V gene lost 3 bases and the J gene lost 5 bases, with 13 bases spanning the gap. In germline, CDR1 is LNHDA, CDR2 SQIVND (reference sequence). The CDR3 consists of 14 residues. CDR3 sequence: CASSIDGEAETQYF. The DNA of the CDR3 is TGTGCCAGTAGTATCGACGGGGAAGCGGAGACCCAGTACTTC. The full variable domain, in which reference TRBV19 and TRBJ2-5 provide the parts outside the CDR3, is DGGITQSPKYLFRKEGQNVTLSCEQNLNHDAMYWYRQDPGQGLRLIYYSQIVNDFQKGDIAEGYSVSREKKESFPLTVTSAQKNPTAFYLCASSIDGEAETQYFGPGTRLLVL.

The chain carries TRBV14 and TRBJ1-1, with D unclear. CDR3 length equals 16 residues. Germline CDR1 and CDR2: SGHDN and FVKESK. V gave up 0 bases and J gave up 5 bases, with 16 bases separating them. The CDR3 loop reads CASSQDGVRGRTEAFF. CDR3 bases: TGTGCCAGCAGCCAAGATGGAGTTCGGGGTAGGACTGAAGCTTTCTTT.

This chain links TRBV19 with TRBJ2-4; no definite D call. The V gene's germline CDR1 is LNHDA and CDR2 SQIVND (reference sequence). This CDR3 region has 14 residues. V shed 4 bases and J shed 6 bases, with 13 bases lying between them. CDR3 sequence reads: CASSRVESTNIQYF. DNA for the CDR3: TGTGCCAGTAGTAGGGTGGAGTCTACAAACATTCAGTACTTC.

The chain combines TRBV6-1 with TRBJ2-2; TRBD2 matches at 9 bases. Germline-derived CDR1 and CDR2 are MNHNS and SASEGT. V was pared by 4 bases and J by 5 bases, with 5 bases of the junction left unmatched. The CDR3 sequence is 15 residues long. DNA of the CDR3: TGTGCCAGCAGTGCTAGCGGGGCTCTAACCGGGGAGCTGTTTTTT. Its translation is CASSASGALTGELFF.

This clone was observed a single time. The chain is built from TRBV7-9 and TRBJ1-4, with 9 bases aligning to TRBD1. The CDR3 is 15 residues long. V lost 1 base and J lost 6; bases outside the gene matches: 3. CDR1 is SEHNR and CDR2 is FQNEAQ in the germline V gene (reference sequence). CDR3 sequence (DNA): TGTGCCAGCAGCTTAGGGGACAGGGACCATGAAAAACTGTTTTTT. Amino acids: CASSLGDRDHEKLFF.

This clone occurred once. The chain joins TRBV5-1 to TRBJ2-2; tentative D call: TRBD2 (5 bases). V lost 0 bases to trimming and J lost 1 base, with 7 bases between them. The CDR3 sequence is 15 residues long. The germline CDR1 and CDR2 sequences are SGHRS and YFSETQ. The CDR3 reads CASSLEGGNTGELFF. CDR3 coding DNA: TGCGCCAGCAGCTTGGAAGGAGGGAACACCGGGGAGCTGTTTTTT.